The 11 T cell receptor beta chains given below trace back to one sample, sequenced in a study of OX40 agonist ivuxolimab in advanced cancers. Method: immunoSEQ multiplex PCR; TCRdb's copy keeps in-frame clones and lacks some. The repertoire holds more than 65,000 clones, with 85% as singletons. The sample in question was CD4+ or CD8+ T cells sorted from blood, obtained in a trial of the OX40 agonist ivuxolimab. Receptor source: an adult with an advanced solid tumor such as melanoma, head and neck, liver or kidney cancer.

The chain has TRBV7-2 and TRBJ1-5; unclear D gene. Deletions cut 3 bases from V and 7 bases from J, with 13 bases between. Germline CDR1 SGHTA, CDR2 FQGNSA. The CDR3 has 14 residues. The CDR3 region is CASSFNPLGQPQHF. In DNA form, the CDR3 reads TGTGCCAGCAGCTTCAACCCATTAGGGCAGCCCCAGCATTTT.

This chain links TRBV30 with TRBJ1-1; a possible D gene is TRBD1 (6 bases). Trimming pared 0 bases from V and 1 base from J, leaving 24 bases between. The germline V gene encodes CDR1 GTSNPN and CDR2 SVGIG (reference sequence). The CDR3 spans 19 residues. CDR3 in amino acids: CAWSVHRGADHDRNTEAFF. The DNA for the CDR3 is TGTGCCTGGAGTGTACATCGGGGGGCAGACCACGATCGGAACACTGAAGCTTTCTTT.

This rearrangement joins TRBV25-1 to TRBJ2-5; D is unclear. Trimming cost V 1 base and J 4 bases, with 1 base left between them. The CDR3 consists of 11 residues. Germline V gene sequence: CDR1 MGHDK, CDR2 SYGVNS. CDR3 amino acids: CASSESETQYF. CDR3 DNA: TGTGCCAGCAGTGAATCAGAGACCCAGTACTTC. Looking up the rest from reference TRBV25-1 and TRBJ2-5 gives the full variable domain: EADIYQTPRYLVIGTGKKITLECSQTMGHDKMYWYQQDPGMELHLIHYSYGVNSTEKGDLSSESTVSRIRTEHFPLTLESARPSHTSQYLCASSESETQYFGPGTRLLVL.

The CDR3: CASSYDRGQRNQPQHF. DNA of the CDR3: TGTGCCAGCAGTTACGATCGAGGACAGCGCAATCAGCCCCAGCATTTT. V usage is TRBV6-6 and J usage is TRBJ1-5; D is perhaps TRBD1 (6 bases). The V end was cut by 2 bases, the J end by 2 bases, with 13 bases between. The CDR3 is 16 amino acids. CDR1 and CDR2 (germline): MNHNY, SVGAGI (reference sequence).

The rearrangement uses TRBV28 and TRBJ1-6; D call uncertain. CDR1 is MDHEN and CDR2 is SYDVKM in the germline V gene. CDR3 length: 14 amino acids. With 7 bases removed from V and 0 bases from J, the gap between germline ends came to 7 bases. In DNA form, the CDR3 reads TGTGCCAGCATCGCGAGCTCCTATAATTCACCCCTCCACTTT. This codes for CASIASSYNSPLHF.

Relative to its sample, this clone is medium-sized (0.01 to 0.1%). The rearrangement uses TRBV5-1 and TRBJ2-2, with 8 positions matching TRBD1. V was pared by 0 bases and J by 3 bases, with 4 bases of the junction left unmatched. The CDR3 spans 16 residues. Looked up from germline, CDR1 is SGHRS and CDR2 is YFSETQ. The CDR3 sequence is CASSLVPGQDTGELFF. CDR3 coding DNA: TGCGCCAGCAGCTTGGTCCCGGGACAGGACACCGGGGAGCTGTTTTTT.

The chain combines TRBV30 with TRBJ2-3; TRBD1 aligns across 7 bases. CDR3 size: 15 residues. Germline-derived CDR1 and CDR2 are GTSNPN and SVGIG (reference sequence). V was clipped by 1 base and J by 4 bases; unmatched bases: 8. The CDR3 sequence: CAWSGDSGSADTQYF. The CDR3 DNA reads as TGTGCCTGGAGTGGGGACAGCGGATCTGCAGATACGCAGTATTTT.

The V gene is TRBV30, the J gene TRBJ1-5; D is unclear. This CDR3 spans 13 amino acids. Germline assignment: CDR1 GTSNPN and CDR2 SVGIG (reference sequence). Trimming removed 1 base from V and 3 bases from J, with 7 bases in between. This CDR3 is CAWSAKFNQPQHF. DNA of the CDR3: TGTGCCTGGAGTGCCAAGTTCAATCAGCCCCAGCATTTT.

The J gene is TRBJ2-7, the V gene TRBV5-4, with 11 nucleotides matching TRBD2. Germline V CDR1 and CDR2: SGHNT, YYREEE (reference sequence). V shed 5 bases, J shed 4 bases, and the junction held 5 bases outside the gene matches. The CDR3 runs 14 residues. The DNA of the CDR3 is TGTGCCAGCAGGGCTAGCGGGAGGTCGTACGAGCAGTACTTC. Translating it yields CASRASGRSYEQYF.

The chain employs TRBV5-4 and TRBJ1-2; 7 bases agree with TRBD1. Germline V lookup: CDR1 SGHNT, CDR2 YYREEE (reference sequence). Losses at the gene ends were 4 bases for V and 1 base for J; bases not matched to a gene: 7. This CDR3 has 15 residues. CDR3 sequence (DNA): TGTGCCAGCAGCAGGGGGGGGGACAGTAACTATGGCTACACCTTC. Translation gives CASSRGGDSNYGYTF. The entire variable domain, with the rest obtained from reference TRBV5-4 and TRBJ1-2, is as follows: ETGVTQSPTHLIKTRGQQVTLRCSSQSGHNTVSWYQQALGQGPQFIFQYYREEENGRGNFPPRFSGLQFPNYSSELNVNALELDDSALYLCASSRGGDSNYGYTFGSGTRLTVV.

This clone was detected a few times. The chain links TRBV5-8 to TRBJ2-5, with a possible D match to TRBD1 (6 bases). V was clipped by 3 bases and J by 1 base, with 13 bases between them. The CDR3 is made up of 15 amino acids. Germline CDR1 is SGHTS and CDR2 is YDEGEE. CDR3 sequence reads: CASSSTGQFQETQYF. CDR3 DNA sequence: TGTGCCAGCAGCTCGACCGGACAGTTCCAAGAGACCCAGTACTTC.